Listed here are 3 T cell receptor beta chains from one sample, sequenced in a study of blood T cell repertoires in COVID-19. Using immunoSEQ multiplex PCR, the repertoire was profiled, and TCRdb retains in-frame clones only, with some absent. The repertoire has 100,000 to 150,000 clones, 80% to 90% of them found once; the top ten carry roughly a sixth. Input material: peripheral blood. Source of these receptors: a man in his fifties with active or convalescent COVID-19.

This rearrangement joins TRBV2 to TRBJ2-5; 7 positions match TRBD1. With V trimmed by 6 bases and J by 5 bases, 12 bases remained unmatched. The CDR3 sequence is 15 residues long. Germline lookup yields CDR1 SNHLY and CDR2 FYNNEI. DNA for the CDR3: TGTGCCAGCAGAAACGAGGACAGGTCTTTGGAGACCCAGTACTTC. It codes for CASRNEDRSLETQYF.

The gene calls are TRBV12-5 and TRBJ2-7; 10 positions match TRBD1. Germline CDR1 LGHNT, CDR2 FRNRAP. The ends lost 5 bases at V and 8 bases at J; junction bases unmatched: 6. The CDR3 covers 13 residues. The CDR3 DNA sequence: TGTGCTAGTGGTATTGGGACAGGGGTCAAGCAGTACTTC. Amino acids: CASGIGTGVKQYF. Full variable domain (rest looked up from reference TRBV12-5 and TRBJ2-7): DARVTQTPRHKVTEMGQEVTMRCQPILGHNTVFWYRQTMMQGLELLAYFRNRAPLDDSGMPKDRFSAEMPDATLATLKIQPSEPRDSAVYFCASGIGTGVKQYFGPGTRLTVT.

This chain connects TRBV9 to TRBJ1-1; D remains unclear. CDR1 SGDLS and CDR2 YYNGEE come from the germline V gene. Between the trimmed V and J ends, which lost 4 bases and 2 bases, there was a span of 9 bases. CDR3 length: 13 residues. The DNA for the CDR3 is TGTGCCAGCAGCCGGGATTCCAACACTGAAGCTTTCTTT. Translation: CASSRDSNTEAFF.